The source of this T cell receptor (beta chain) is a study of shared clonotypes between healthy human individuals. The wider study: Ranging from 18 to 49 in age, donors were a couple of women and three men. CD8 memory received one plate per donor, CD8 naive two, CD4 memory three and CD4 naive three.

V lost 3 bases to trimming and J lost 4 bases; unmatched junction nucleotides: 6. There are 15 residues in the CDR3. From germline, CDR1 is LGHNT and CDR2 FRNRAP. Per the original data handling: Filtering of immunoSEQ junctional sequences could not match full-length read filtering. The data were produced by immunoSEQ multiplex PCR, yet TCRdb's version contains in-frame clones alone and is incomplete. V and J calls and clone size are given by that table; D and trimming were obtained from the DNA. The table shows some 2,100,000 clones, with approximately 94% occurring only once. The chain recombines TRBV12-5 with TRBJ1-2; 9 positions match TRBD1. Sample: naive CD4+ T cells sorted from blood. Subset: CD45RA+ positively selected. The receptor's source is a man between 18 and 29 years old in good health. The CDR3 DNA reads TGTGCTAGTGGTTTTCAGGGACAGGGTGTCTATGGCTACACCTTC. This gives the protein CASGFQGQGVYGYTF.